The sequence of this T cell receptor (beta chain) was determined in a study of T cells in Graves' hyperthyroidism and ophthalmopathy. Findings of the study overall: Model predictions of ophthalmopathy came a median around 6.5 months before onset. Blood also carried most thyroid clonotypes expanded above 0.001.

This CDR3 has 16 residues. The V gene end was trimmed by 5 bases and the J gene end by 0 bases; junction bases not matched to a gene: 8. Using RNA transcripts as the source, TCR beta CDR3 regions were amplified. With the HTBI primer set, the TCR CDR3 went through a first round of RT-PCR. TCRdb called the multiplex PCR reads again in MiXCR, with one record for every CDR3 protein. The sample has about 480,000 distinct CDR3 sequences; around a quarter are singletons. This clonotype was picked up a small number of times. Its antigen is not known. The V and J genes are TRBV12-3 or TRBV12-4 and TRBJ2-5, with 8 bases matching TRBD2. The sample consisted of blood. The TCR originated in a woman aged 30 to 39 with Graves' ophthalmopathy. The CDR3 nucleotides read TGTGCCAGCAGTCACAAGCGCGGGGGGTACCAAGAGACCCAGTACTTC. It encodes CASSHKRGGYQETQYF.